This T cell receptor (beta chain) derives from a study of T cells in Graves' hyperthyroidism and ophthalmopathy. Looking at the study overall: Peripheral blood was taken when the disease was first diagnosed, before any treatment began.

The investigators amplified TCR beta CDR3 regions from RNA transcripts. The TCR CDR3 was amplified in a first-round RT-PCR using the HTBI primer set. MiXCR was run by TCRdb on the multiplex PCR reads, yielding one entry per CDR3 protein. The data contain some 580,000 distinct CDR3 sequences, 15% to 20% of them singletons. At least ten counts were recorded for this clonotype. Germline values: CDR1 SNHLY, CDR2 FYNNEI. The CDR3 has 16 amino acids. The V and J ends lost 6 bases and 3 bases, in that order; junction bases with no gene match: 8. The origin of this receptor is a middle-aged woman with Graves' ophthalmopathy. V usage is TRBV2 and J usage is TRBJ1-1; TRBD1 aligns across 12 bases. The sample was blood. CDR3 in DNA: TGTGCCAGCAGAAGGGGGACAGGGGGCGGGTACACTGAAGCTTTCTTT. Its translation: CASRRGTGGGYTEAFF.